These T cell receptor beta chains were read from a single sample in a study of response to subunit inactivated influenza vaccine. Via MiXCR, TCRdb re-called the RT-PCR reads, giving one row per CDR3 protein. The sample consists of 800,000 or so distinct CDR3 sequences, 21% of them appearing once. This material consisted of PBMCs from blood, taken about 5 days after vaccination. These receptors were collected from a man aged 45-65 years who received an inactivated influenza vaccine. The CDR3 runs from the conserved cysteine through the conserved F or W. A D gene is named only where the DNA matches it firmly. Clone size, where shown, is once, few, many, or a class for clones that have expanded.

j_call clone_size v_call d_call cdr3_nt cdr3_aa
TRBJ2-4 few TRBV7-8 TRBD2 TGTGCCAGCAGCTTAGTAGCGTCCAGCGGGAGAGACATTCAGTACTTC CASSLVASSGRDIQYF
TRBJ2-5 many TRBV12-3/TRBV12-4 TRBD2 TGTGCCAGCAGTTTATGGGACGGGGGGGCTGGAGAGACCCAGTACTTC CASSLWDGGAGETQYF
TRBJ2-7 . TRBV20-1 TRBD1 TGCAGTGTCCAGGGGGCCCTCTCCTACGAGCAGTACTTC CSVQGALSYEQYF
TRBJ2-1 few TRBV15 . TGTGCCACCAGCAGAGACACCTACAATGAGCAGTTCTTC CATSRDTYNEQFF
TRBJ2-5 few TRBV11-2 TRBD2 TGTGCCAGCAGCGGGGGACTAAAAGAGACCCAGTACTTC CASSGGLKETQYF
TRBJ2-4 few TRBV7-2 . TGTGCCAGCAGCCCCCGGGACTTGAAAAACATTCAGTACTTC CASSPRDLKNIQYF
TRBJ2-5 . TRBV7-2 TRBD2 TGTGCCAGCAGCTTAGGGATTACTAGCGGGAGGAGAGAGACCCAGTACTTC CASSLGITSGRRETQYF
TRBJ2-5 few TRBV6-2/TRBV6-3 . TGTGCCAGCAGTTACCGGGCTACCCAAGAGACCCAGTACTTC CASSYRATQETQYF
TRBJ1-5 . TRBV10-3 . TGTGCCACCCGGACCGACGGGAATAGCAATCAGCCCCAGCATTTT CATRTDGNSNQPQHF
TRBJ2-3 . TRBV12-3/TRBV12-4 TRBD1 TGTGCCAGCAGTGTCGGGACAGGAGATACGCAGTATTTT CASSVGTGDTQYF
TRBJ2-3 few TRBV7-8 . TGTGCCAGCACTACTGGGGGGACTGAATACACAGATACGCAGTATTTT CASTTGGTEYTDTQYF
TRBJ2-1 . TRBV30 TRBD2 TGTGCCCGGGAAAGCGGGGGGCCCTACAATGAGCAGTTCTTC CARESGGPYNEQFF
TRBJ2-2 . TRBV12-3/TRBV12-4 TRBD2 TGTGCCAGCACCAGACTAGCGGGGGTCCGGGAGCTGTTTTTT CASTRLAGVRELFF
TRBJ2-3 few TRBV11-2 . TGTGCCAGCAGCTTCGGGGCATCGGGCACAGATACGCAGTATTTT CASSFGASGTDTQYF
TRBJ2-5 . TRBV20-1 . TGCAGTGCCGCGGACCAAGAGACCCAGTACTTC CSAADQETQYF
TRBJ2-1 few TRBV3-1 TRBD2 TGTGCCAGCAGGTCTGGACTAGTAGGATACAATGAGCAGTTCTTC CASRSGLVGYNEQFF
TRBJ2-3 . TRBV20-1 . TGCAGTGCTAGCGCACAGGGATACACAGATACGCAGTATTTT CSASAQGYTDTQYF
TRBJ2-4 few TRBV28 TRBD2 TGTGCCAGCAGTCCGGAAGCGGGAGTGCATAAAAACATTCAGTACTTC CASSPEAGVHKNIQYF
TRBJ1-6 . TRBV11-2 . TGTGCCAGCAGCTTAGGGTCCGTCTCACCCCTCCACTTT CASSLGSVSPLHF
TRBJ2-7 many TRBV29-1 . TGCAGCGTTGTCAAATTCACAGGGAGAGGGGCCTACGAGCAGTACTTC CSVVKFTGRGAYEQYF
TRBJ1-4 few TRBV12-3/TRBV12-4 . TGTGCCAGCAGTTTGGATCGGGGGCGCGAAAAACTGTTTTTT CASSLDRGREKLFF
TRBJ2-6 few TRBV7-6 TRBD1 TGTGCCAGCAGCACGCGACAGGGGGTTGGGGCCAACGTCCTGACTTTC CASSTRQGVGANVLTF
TRBJ1-1 few TRBV7-2 TRBD1 TGTGCCAGCAGCTCCCCACAGGGGTGGACTGAAGCTTTCTTT CASSSPQGWTEAFF
TRBJ2-2 . TRBV29-1 . TGCAGCGCTGCAGGGTGGGCCGGGGAGCTGTTTTTT CSAAGWAGELFF
TRBJ1-2 . TRBV3-1 . TGTGCCAGCAGCGAAGCGTGGGCGGGCTACACCTTC CASSEAWAGYTF
TRBJ2-1 . TRBV5-4 TRBD2 TGTGCCAGCAGTTTTCAGCGGGGGGCCTCCTACAATGAGCAGTTCTTC CASSFQRGASYNEQFF
TRBJ2-7 . TRBV6-1 TRBD1 TGTGCCAGCAGACAGGGGACAGGCGCGCTAGGATGGCAGTACTTC CASRQGTGALGWQYF
TRBJ2-3 few TRBV13 . TGTGCCAGCAGCTTACGGCTAGTAGTGGATACGCAGTATTTT CASSLRLVVDTQYF
TRBJ2-1 many TRBV12-3/TRBV12-4 . TGTGCCAGCAGTTTATCGGGGTATGAGCAGTTCTTC CASSLSGYEQFF
TRBJ2-7 . TRBV2 . TGTGCCAGCATGAACCTTACCTACGAGCAGTACTTC CASMNLTYEQYF
TRBJ1-5 few TRBV12-3/TRBV12-4 . TGTGCCAGCAGTTTAGCTTCCAGGGCAAGCAATCAGCCCCAGCATTTT CASSLASRASNQPQHF
TRBJ2-3 many TRBV29-1 . TGCAGCGTTGAGGGGGCCCTAGACGATACGCAGTATTTT CSVEGALDDTQYF
TRBJ2-1 . TRBV9 . TGTGCCAGCAGCGCCCTAGAGGGCTCCTACAATGAGCAGTTCTTC CASSALEGSYNEQFF
TRBJ2-7 . TRBV12-3/TRBV12-4 . TGTGCCAGCACCTCAATTGTCGGGACGCGGTACTTC CASTSIVGTRYF
TRBJ1-2 few TRBV20-1 . TGCAGTGCCCCAAGACGATCTCGATTTGGCTACACCTTC CSAPRRSRFGYTF
TRBJ1-1 many TRBV10-2 . TGCGCCAGCAGTGAGTCGAGTCTAGCTTTCTTT CASSESSLAFF